The 17 T cell receptor beta chains in this list originate from one sample, sequenced in a study of Ad26.COV2.S vaccination and SARS-CoV-2 variants. Some clones are missing from TCRdb's copy, which holds only in-frame ones; the method was immunoSEQ multiplex PCR. Here the sample spans about 680,000 clones, 89% being singletons. Treatment noted: 15 to 20 received Ad26.COV2.S at low or high dose, single or two shots; roughly five received placebo; per-sample allocation not given. Specimens were obtained on day 63 following the first vaccine or placebo injection. The sample in question was peripheral blood, obtained in a trial of Ad26.COV2.S vaccine versus placebo. The receptors come from a person between 18 and 65 years old who received the Ad26.COV2.S COVID-19 vaccine or a placebo.

The chain uses TRBV9 and TRBJ2-3; TRBD1 is a possible D gene (5 bases). The germline CDR1 and CDR2 sequences are SGDLS and YYNGEE. This CDR3 spans 13 amino acids. V was clipped by 1 base and J by 6 bases, with 9 bases between them. CDR3 loop: CASSVYSGDTQYF. DNA of the CDR3: TGTGCCAGCAGCGTATACTCAGGGGATACGCAGTATTTT. Filled out from reference TRBV9 and TRBJ2-3, the complete variable domain reads DSGVTQTPKHLITATGQRVTLRCSPRSGDLSVYWYQQSLDQGLQFLIQYYNGEERAKGNILERFSAQQFPDLHSELNLSSLELGDSALYFCASSVYSGDTQYFGPGTRLTVL.

J is TRBJ1-1 and V is TRBV5-1; D is unclear. The V end lost 0 bases, the J end lost 2 bases, and 11 bases lay between the germline ends. This CDR3 contains 15 residues. Germline assignment: CDR1 SGHRS and CDR2 YFSETQ. The CDR3 coding sequence is TGCGCCAGCAGCTTGGGGGGAGGCCCTAACACTGAAGCTTTCTTT. It translates to CASSLGGGPNTEAFF.

The chain links TRBV11-2 to TRBJ2-7, with TRBD2 matching 7 bases. Trimming cost V 1 base and J 7 bases; bases outside gene matches: 10. The CDR3 runs to 15 residues. The germline V gene has CDR1 SGHAT and CDR2 FQNNGV. The CDR3: CASSLVAGELSEQYF. The CDR3 DNA is TGTGCCAGCAGCTTAGTGGCGGGGGAGCTTTCGGAGCAGTACTTC.

Concerning this clone: At the DNA level, this CDR3 is encoded by other sequences in the same sample as well. The rearrangement uses TRBV12-3 or TRBV12-4 and TRBJ2-3, with D unresolved. The CDR3 covers 11 residues. V lost 1 base to trimming and J lost 6 bases, with 2 bases between them. In nucleotides, the CDR3 is TGTGCCAGCAGTTTAGAGGATACGCAGTATTTT. Protein sequence: CASSLEDTQYF.

This chain links TRBV7-2 with TRBJ2-5; D unresolved. Germline V gene sequence: CDR1 SGHTA, CDR2 FQGNSA. Trimming stripped 1 base from V and 5 bases from J, with 17 bases between. The CDR3 is 16 amino acids. The CDR3 loop is CASSLGPGRTQETQYF. The DNA for the CDR3 is TGTGCCAGCAGCTTAGGCCCCGGGCGGACCCAGGAGACCCAGTACTTC.

The chain employs TRBV7-2 and TRBJ2-7; D is undetermined. With 2 bases removed from V and 2 bases from J, the gap between germline ends came to 7 bases. The CDR3 totals 13 residues. The V gene's germline CDR1 is SGHTA and CDR2 FQGNSA. CDR3: CASSLSQAYEQYF. The DNA for the CDR3 is TGTGCCAGCAGCTTATCCCAAGCCTACGAGCAGTACTTC.

The chain couples TRBV27 to TRBJ2-1; D might be TRBD1 (6 bases). Per germline, CDR1 MNHEY and CDR2 SMNVEV (reference sequence). V dropped 5 bases and J dropped 9 bases, with 11 bases sitting between them. This CDR3 is built from 12 residues. The CDR3 sequence: CASSGARGEQFF. The DNA for the CDR3 is TGTGCCAGCAGTGGGGCCAGGGGTGAGCAGTTCTTC.

This chain connects TRBV19 to TRBJ2-5; 16 bases map to TRBD2. CDR1 LNHDA and CDR2 SQIVND come from the germline V gene (reference sequence). CDR3 length equals 13 residues. V lost 10 bases and J lost 7; bases outside the gene matches: 3. The CDR3 DNA follows: TGTGCCACTGGGACTAGCGGGGGGGTGACCCAGTACTTC. This sequence encodes CATGTSGGVTQYF.

Remarks on this clone: The junction shows a germline mismatch at one end, possibly a read error. The CDR3 DNA follows: TGTGCTAGCAGCCGACTAGCGGGAGGCGTGGAAGAGACCCAGTACTTC. Translated, it gives CASSRLAGGVEETQYF. The chain couples TRBV7-7 to TRBJ2-5; TRBD2 matches at 13 bases. CDR3 size: 16 residues. Per germline, CDR1 SSHAT and CDR2 FNYEAQ (reference sequence).

The sample holds one count of this clone. CDR3 in amino acids: CASSYRLEYNEQFF. Written as DNA, the CDR3 is TGTGCCAGCAGTTACAGGCTAGAGTACAATGAGCAGTTCTTC. The rearrangement uses TRBV6-6 and TRBJ2-1; D gene uncertain. Between the trimmed V and J ends, which lost 2 bases and 4 bases, there was a span of 9 bases. Germline V gives CDR1 MNHNY, CDR2 SVGAGI (reference sequence). CDR3 length: 14 residues.

On this clone itself: Other DNA sequences within the sample encode an identical CDR3. This chain links TRBV5-1 with TRBJ2-5, with 7 bases lining up with TRBD1. This CDR3 is built from 13 residues. Looked up from germline, CDR1 is SGHRS and CDR2 is YFSETQ. V lost 0 bases and J lost 4; bases outside the gene matches: 0. DNA for the CDR3: TGCGCCAGCAGCTTGGGACAGGGAGAGACCCAGTACTTC. Translation gives CASSLGQGETQYF.

CDR3 protein: CASSKVYEKLFF. The CDR3 nucleotides are TGTGCCAGCAGTAAGGTTTACGAAAAACTGTTTTTT. The chain joins TRBV6-6 to TRBJ1-4; D is ambiguous. V was clipped by 5 bases and J by 8 bases, with 9 bases between them. Germline V gene data show CDR1 as MNHNY and CDR2 as SVGAGI (reference sequence). The CDR3 runs to 12 residues.

J is TRBJ1-5 and V is TRBV6-5; D not certain. Per germline, CDR1 MNHEY and CDR2 SVGAGI. CDR3 length: 15 amino acids. The germline V and J ends were trimmed by 6 bases and 2 bases, with 14 bases remaining between them. This chain's CDR3 is CASRGSGSGNQPQHF. The CDR3 coding sequence is TGTGCCAGCAGGGGTTCGGGGTCAGGCAATCAGCCCCAGCATTTT.

The chain employs TRBV27 and TRBJ1-4; possibly TRBD1 for D (5 bases). The CDR3 runs 15 residues. CDR1 and CDR2 (germline): MNHEY, SMNVEV (reference sequence). The ends were cut back, 3 bases at V and 3 bases at J, with 11 bases in the middle. The CDR3 nucleotides are TGTGCCAGCAGTTTCCAGTGGGGGGCTAATGAAAAACTGTTTTTT. Protein: CASSFQWGANEKLFF.

The V and J genes are TRBV3-1 (or the pseudogene TRBV3-2) and TRBJ2-1; no clear D. The CDR3 contains 12 residues. Trimming shortened V by 3 bases and J by 3 bases, and 3 bases separated the two germline ends. The V gene's germline CDR1 is LGHDT and CDR2 YNNKEL (reference sequence). The CDR3 here is CASSHSYNEQFF. The CDR3 DNA reads TGTGCCAGCAGCCATAGCTACAATGAGCAGTTCTTC.

CDR3 sequence: CASSLLRAGGDNEQFF. The CDR3 bases are TGCGCCAGCAGCTTGCTCCGGGCGGGAGGGGACAATGAGCAGTTCTTC. The J gene is TRBJ2-1, the V gene TRBV5-1, with 9 bases identical to TRBD2. The CDR3 runs to 16 residues. The germline V gene encodes CDR1 SGHRS and CDR2 YFSETQ. Losses at the gene ends were 1 base for V and 5 bases for J; bases not matched to a gene: 7.

The V and J genes are TRBV3-1 (or the pseudogene TRBV3-2) and TRBJ2-3, with TRBD2 identical over 11 bases. The CDR3 is 16 residues long. J lost 1 base, V lost 4 bases, and 4 bases had no gene match. Germline CDR1 reads LGHDT; CDR2 reads YNNKEL (reference sequence). The chain's CDR3 is CASSLRLAGRTDTQYF. The CDR3 coding sequence is TGTGCCAGCAGCCTCCGACTAGCGGGACGCACAGATACGCAGTATTTT.